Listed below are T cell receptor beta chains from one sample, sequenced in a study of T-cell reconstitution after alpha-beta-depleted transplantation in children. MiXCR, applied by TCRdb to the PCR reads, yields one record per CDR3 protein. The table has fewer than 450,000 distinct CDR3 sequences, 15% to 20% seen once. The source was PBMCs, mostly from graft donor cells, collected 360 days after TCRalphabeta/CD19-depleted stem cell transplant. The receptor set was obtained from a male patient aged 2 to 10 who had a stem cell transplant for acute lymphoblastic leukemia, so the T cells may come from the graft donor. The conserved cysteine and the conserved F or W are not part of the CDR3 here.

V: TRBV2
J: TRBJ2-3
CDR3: ASRDTSGRTDTQY

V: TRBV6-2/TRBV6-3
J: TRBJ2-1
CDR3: ASSYPLSGHSYNEQF

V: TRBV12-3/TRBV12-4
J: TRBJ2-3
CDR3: ASSFTLVITDTQY

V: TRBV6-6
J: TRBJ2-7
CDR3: ASSLYFGYEQY

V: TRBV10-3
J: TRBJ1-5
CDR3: AISVRGGQPQH

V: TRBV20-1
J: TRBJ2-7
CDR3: SASDEQY

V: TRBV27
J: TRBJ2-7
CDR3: ASSLSGGQYEQY

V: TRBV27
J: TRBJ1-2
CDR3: ASSPRTGTGYT

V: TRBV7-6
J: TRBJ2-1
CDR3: ASSHYTNRAYEQF

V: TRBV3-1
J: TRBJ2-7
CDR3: ASSQAPGGNYEQY

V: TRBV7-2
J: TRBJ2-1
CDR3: ASSLIAGELSNEQF

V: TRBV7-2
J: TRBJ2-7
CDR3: ASSPGLGVASYEQY

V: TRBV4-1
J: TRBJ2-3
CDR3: ASSQDTGQNTQY

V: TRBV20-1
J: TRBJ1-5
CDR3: SARDGTQPQH

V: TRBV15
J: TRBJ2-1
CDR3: ATSRPTYNEQF

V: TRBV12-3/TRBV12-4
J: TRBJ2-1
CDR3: ASSFVGGTHAMGEQF

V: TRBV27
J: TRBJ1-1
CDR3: ASSPAGGRSNTEAF

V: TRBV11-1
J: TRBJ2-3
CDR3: ASSLTLRALYTDTQY

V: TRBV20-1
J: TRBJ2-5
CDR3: SATHPTHRATAHFQETQY

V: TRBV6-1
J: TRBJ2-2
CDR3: ASSAGLAGPTPRTGELF

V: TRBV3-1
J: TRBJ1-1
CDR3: ASTRQVANTEAF

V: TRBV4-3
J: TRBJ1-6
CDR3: ASSPGPSSSGNSPLH

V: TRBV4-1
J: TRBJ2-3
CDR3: ASSQGRLLAGGTDTQY

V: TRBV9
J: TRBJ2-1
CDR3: ASSGPVGSGRLHEQF

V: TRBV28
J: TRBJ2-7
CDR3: ASSMGVYEQY

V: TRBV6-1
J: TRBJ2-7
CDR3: ASSKQQLAGGREQY

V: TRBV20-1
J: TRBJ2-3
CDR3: SARQGNTDTQY

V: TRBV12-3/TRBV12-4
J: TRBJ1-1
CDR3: ASSLAGCAF

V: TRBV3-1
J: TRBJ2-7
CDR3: ASSQESGFYEQY

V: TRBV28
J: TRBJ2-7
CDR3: ASSLYRGAAYEQY

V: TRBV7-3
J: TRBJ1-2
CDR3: ASSPNLGGCRAYGYT

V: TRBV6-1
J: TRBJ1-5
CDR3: ASSDNRDGNQPQH

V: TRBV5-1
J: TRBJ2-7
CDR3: ASSLTTVYEQY

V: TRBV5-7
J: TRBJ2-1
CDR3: ASSLEIGLASSYNEQF

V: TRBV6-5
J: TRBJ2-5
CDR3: ASSYGGWETQY

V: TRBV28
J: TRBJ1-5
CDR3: ASSWPQH

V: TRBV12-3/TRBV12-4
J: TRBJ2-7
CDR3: ASSLQPTYEQY

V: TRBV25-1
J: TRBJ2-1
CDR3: ASRESHEIAGGPSRGYNEQF

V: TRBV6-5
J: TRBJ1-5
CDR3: ASSYSFQGGQPQH

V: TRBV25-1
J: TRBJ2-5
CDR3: ASSEATGFTYQETQY

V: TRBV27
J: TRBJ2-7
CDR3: ASSLSYFPSGRGEQY

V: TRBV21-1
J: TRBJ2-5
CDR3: ASSKVRETQY